A single sample gave rise to the 22 T cell receptor beta chains below, sequenced in a study of brain T cells in children with intractable seizures. Sequencing was performed with immunoSEQ multiplex PCR; in TCRdb, only in-frame clones are kept and a portion is missing. The table has about 76,000 clones, 85% to 95% seen once; the top ten hold roughly 1.5%. The sequenced sample was peripheral blood, obtained at surgery. The receptors derive from a boy younger than two with tuberous sclerosis and intractable seizures.

This clone was observed a few times. The rearrangement links TRBV11-3 to TRBJ2-2; D is undetermined. Germline V gene lookup returns CDR1 SGHNT and CDR2 YENEEA. The CDR3 spans 14 residues. Trimming pared 4 bases from V and 0 bases from J, leaving 6 bases between. CDR3 in DNA: TGTGCCAGCAGCTCAGGATCGAACACCGGGGAGCTGTTTTTT. Translating gives CASSSGSNTGELFF.

The genes are TRBV6-5 and TRBJ1-1; D is unclear. The V gene's germline CDR1 is MNHEY and CDR2 SVGAGI. V lost 5 bases and J 1 base, leaving 8 bases between the germline ends. The CDR3 loop spans 13 amino acids. In DNA form, the CDR3 reads TGTGCCAGCAGTCCCACAGCGAACACTGAAGCTTTCTTT. The encoded protein is CASSPTANTEAFF.

The chain links TRBV11-2 to TRBJ2-3; the match to TRBD2 covers 8 bases. The germline CDR1 and CDR2 sequences are SGHAT and FQNNGV. The J segment lost 6 bases and the V segment lost 5 bases, leaving 7 bases of the junction unmatched. This CDR3 has 14 amino acids. The CDR3 nucleotides are TGTGCCAGCAGCCCCGGCGGCGGGGGGGATACGCAGTATTTT. Protein product: CASSPGGGGDTQYF.

V gene TRBV6-1 combines with J gene TRBJ1-2; D uncertain. Germline values: CDR1 MNHNS, CDR2 SASEGT. The CDR3 consists of 15 residues. V was shortened by 3 bases and J by 2 bases, with 13 bases between the two germline ends. The CDR3 nucleotides read TGTGCCAGCAGTGAGAGTTTGGCAACCAACTATGGCTACACCTTC. Translated, it gives CASSESLATNYGYTF.

This clone was detected only once. V is TRBV7-9 and J is TRBJ1-3; TRBD1 agrees at 9 bases. The J segment lost 4 bases and the V segment lost 6 bases, leaving 7 bases of the junction unmatched. Germline lookup yields CDR1 SEHNR and CDR2 FQNEAQ (reference sequence). The CDR3 is 15 residues long. The CDR3 region is CASSSGTGFGNTIYF. CDR3 DNA sequence: TGTGCCAGCAGTTCCGGGACAGGGTTCGGAAACACCATATATTTT.

The chain combines TRBV12-3 or TRBV12-4 with TRBJ1-1; possibly TRBD1 for D (5 bases). V was trimmed by 6 bases and J by 0 bases, leaving 8 bases between them. The CDR3 covers 13 residues. CDR3 in amino acids: CASSTTVNTEAFF. Written as DNA, the CDR3 is TGTGCCAGCAGCACGACAGTGAACACTGAAGCTTTCTTT.

The chain has TRBV6-1 and TRBJ2-1; possibly TRBD1 for D (6 bases). The CDR3 is made up of 15 amino acids. With 1 base removed from V and 4 bases from J, the gap between germline ends came to 11 bases. CDR1 MNHNS and CDR2 SASEGT come from the germline V gene. CDR3 residues: CASSEGQESYNEQFF. CDR3 DNA sequence: TGTGCCAGCAGTGAAGGACAGGAGTCTTACAATGAGCAGTTCTTC.

This sequence joins TRBV18 and TRBJ2-1; 15 nucleotides agree with TRBD2. The germline V gene has CDR1 KGHSH and CDR2 LQKENI. The CDR3 spans 19 residues. After removal of 3 bases from V and 0 bases from J, the junction contained 6 bases not matched to a gene. In DNA form, the CDR3 reads TGTGCCAGCTCACCGGGACTAGCGGGGGGTATAAGCTCCTACAATGAGCAGTTCTTC. Translation: CASSPGLAGGISSYNEQFF.

The V and J genes are TRBV4-2 and TRBJ1-5; D possibly corresponds to TRBD1 (6 bases). Germline V CDR1 and CDR2: LGHNA, YNFKEQ. This CDR3 is 16 amino acids long. Trimming took off 6 bases at V and 7 bases at J, with 22 bases between the two ends. The DNA of the CDR3 is TGTGCCAGCAGTCTGGACAGCTTTAAATGGGGCCAGCCCCAGCATTTT. Its translation is CASSLDSFKWGQPQHF.

This clone showed up just once. V usage is TRBV5-1 and J usage is TRBJ2-4, with 10 bases matching TRBD1. The CDR3 extends over 17 amino acids. The J segment lost 8 bases and the V segment lost 2 bases, leaving 13 bases of the junction unmatched. Germline V gene data show CDR1 as SGHRS and CDR2 as YFSETQ. CDR3 nucleotide sequence: TGCGCCAGCAGCTTCGACCCCGGGACAGGGGTAAGGGACATTCAGTACTTC. Its translation is CASSFDPGTGVRDIQYF.

The gene calls are TRBV30 and TRBJ2-1; 9 bases are a match to TRBD2. Germline CDR1 is GTSNPN and CDR2 is SVGIG (reference sequence). The CDR3 extends over 14 amino acids. Trimming took 0 bases from V and 9 from J; bases not matched to a gene: 6. The CDR3 coding sequence is TGTGCCTGGAGTGTGGGACTAGCCGACCTTGAGCAGTTCTTC. Residues: CAWSVGLADLEQFF.

The chain uses TRBV20-1 and TRBJ1-1, with D perhaps matching TRBD1 (5 bases). The CDR3 is 11 residues long. Trimming removed 3 bases from V and 6 bases from J, with 8 bases in between. CDR1 and CDR2 (germline): DFQATT, SNEGSKA (reference sequence). The CDR3 DNA is TGCAGTGCTAGTCGGGACTCTGAAGCTTTCTTT. Amino acids: CSASRDSEAFF.

The chain employs TRBV5-5 and TRBJ1-4; D is unclear. Germline V CDR1 and CDR2: SGHKS, YYEKEE (reference sequence). V dropped 5 bases and J dropped 0 bases, with 8 bases sitting between them. The CDR3 consists of 14 residues. The CDR3 sequence is CASSRVATNEKLFF. In DNA form, the CDR3 reads TGTGCCAGCAGTAGGGTTGCAACTAATGAAAAACTGTTTTTT.

This clone occurred a few times. The V gene is TRBV6-5, the J gene TRBJ1-1; possibly TRBD1 for D (5 bases). Trimming pared 6 bases from V and 0 bases from J, leaving 11 bases between. Germline CDR1 MNHEY, CDR2 SVGAGI. The CDR3 is 14 amino acids. DNA for the CDR3: TGTGCCAGCAGGCTGGGACTGCTGAACACTGAAGCTTTCTTT. Translating it yields CASRLGLLNTEAFF.

The chain employs TRBV10-1 and TRBJ2-3; no clear D gene. The CDR3 runs to 13 residues. Trimming took 6 bases from V and 2 from J, leaving 9 bases between them. Germline assignment: CDR1 WNHNN and CDR2 SYGVQD (reference sequence). The CDR3 protein is CASSTLPTDTQYF. CDR3 nucleotides: TGCGCCAGCAGCACACTACCCACAGATACGCAGTATTTT.

The gene calls are TRBV9 and TRBJ1-2; D remains ambiguous. Germline V lookup: CDR1 SGDLS, CDR2 YYNGEE. Trimming cost V 2 bases and J 4 bases, with 6 bases left between them. The CDR3 is 12 residues long. The CDR3, as DNA: TGTGCCAGCAGCGTCACGGGCTATGGCTACACCTTC. Amino acids: CASSVTGYGYTF.

The CDR3 here is CASSSRLAGYNEQFF. The CDR3 DNA sequence: TGTGCCAGCAGTTCCCGACTAGCGGGATACAATGAGCAGTTCTTC. The V and J genes are TRBV5-4 and TRBJ2-1, with TRBD2 matching 11 bases. Trimming cost V 5 bases and J 4 bases; bases outside gene matches: 5. From germline, CDR1 is SGHNT and CDR2 YYREEE (reference sequence). The CDR3 length is 15 residues.

This rearrangement joins TRBV5-6 to TRBJ2-7; 9 positions match TRBD2. The ends lost 2 bases at V and 3 bases at J; junction bases unmatched: 6. CDR3 length: 15 amino acids. CDR1 is SGHDT and CDR2 is YYEEEE in the germline V gene. CDR3 coding DNA: TGTGCCAGCAGCTTCCGGTCTAGCGGGATCTACGAGCAGTACTTC. Its translation is CASSFRSSGIYEQYF.

The chain carries TRBV29-1 and TRBJ2-1; D not resolved. Per the germline V gene, CDR1 is SQVTM and CDR2 is ANQGSEA. The CDR3 has 13 amino acids. V lost 6 bases and J 0 bases, leaving 9 bases between the germline ends. The CDR3 nucleotides are TGCAGCGTATTCTACAGCTCCTACAATGAGCAGTTCTTC. Translated, it gives CSVFYSSYNEQFF.

This chain uses TRBV7-6 with TRBJ2-5; the match to TRBD2 covers 14 bases. CDR1 is SGHVS and CDR2 is FNYEAQ in the germline V gene. V was pared by 3 bases and J by 7 bases, with 7 bases of the junction left unmatched. This CDR3 region has 16 residues. CDR3 sequence reads: CASSFPLTSGRGTQYF. DNA for the CDR3: TGTGCCAGCAGCTTTCCCCTGACTAGCGGGAGGGGGACCCAGTACTTC.

This sequence joins TRBV7-9 and TRBJ1-2; perhaps TRBD1 as D (5 bases). CDR1 SEHNR and CDR2 FQNEAQ come from the germline V gene (reference sequence). This CDR3 is built from 12 residues. Trimming pared 4 bases from V and 7 bases from J, leaving 10 bases between. As DNA, the CDR3 is TGTGCCAGCAGCTCATCCGGGGCTGGCTACACCTTC. This gives the protein CASSSSGAGYTF.

The chain employs TRBV9 and TRBJ2-1, with 7 bases identical to TRBD1. Germline CDR1 and CDR2: SGDLS and YYNGEE. The CDR3 covers 13 residues. Unmatched junction bases numbered 1, after V lost 2 bases and J lost 5 bases. The CDR3 region has the DNA TGTGCCAGCAGCGTCGACAGGGACAATGAGCAGTTCTTC. Protein product: CASSVDRDNEQFF. The whole variable domain, filled in from reference TRBV9 and TRBJ2-1, reads DSGVTQTPKHLITATGQRVTLRCSPRSGDLSVYWYQQSLDQGLQFLIQYYNGEERAKGNILERFSAQQFPDLHSELNLSSLELGDSALYFCASSVDRDNEQFFGPGTRLTVL.